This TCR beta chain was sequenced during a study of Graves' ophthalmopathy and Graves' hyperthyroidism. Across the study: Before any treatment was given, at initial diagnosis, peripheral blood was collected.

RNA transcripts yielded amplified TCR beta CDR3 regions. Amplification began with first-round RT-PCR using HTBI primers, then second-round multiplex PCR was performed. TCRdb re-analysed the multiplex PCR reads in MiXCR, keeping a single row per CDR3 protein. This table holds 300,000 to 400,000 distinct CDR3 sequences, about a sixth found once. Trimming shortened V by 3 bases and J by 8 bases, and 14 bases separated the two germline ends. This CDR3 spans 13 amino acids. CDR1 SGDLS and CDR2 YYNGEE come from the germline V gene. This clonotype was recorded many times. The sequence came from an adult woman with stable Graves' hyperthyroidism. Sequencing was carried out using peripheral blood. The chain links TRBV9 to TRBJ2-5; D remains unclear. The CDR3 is CASSDPLQRTQYF. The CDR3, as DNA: TGTGCCAGCAGCGACCCCCTACAGAGAACCCAGTACTTC. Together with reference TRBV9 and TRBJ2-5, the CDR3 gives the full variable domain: DSGVTQTPKHLITATGQRVTLRCSPRSGDLSVYWYQQSLDQGLQFLIQYYNGEERAKGNILERFSAQQFPDLHSELNLSSLELGDSALYFCASSDPLQRTQYFGPGTRLLVL.